These T cell receptor beta chains were read from a single sample in a study of T cell responses to AZD1222 COVID-19 vaccine. Clones were read by immunoSEQ multiplex PCR, and TCRdb kept only the in-frame ones, dropping some. The sample consists of more than 85,000 clones, approximately 92% of them appearing once. The specimen was peripheral blood, collected 28 days after the second AZD1222 dose. The receptor source for this set is an adult who received the AZD1222 COVID-19 vaccine. CDR3s include the opening cysteine and the closing phenylalanine or tryptophan. Each record gives: CDR3 DNA, CDR3 protein, V gene, D gene, J gene, clone size. D genes are given only for firm matches. Size values are once, few and many counts, or a class for expanded clones, and some rows have none.

TGTGCCAGCGGTTCGGTCGGAAACTATGGCTACACCTTC | CASGSVGNYGYTF | TRBV5-4 | NA | TRBJ1-2 | NA
TGTGCCAGCAGCTTGGCTAGCGGGGGCTGGGAGCAGTACTTC | CASSLASGGWEQYF | TRBV5-4 | TRBD2 | TRBJ2-7 | NA
TGTGCCAGCCTGGCGGGGGGGCCCAATGAGCAGTTCTTC | CASLAGGPNEQFF | TRBV12-3/TRBV12-4 | TRBD2 | TRBJ2-1 | NA
TGTGCCAGCGTACCGGGACTAGCGGATACGCAGTATTTT | CASVPGLADTQYF | TRBV5-5 | TRBD2 | TRBJ2-3 | NA
TGTGCCAGTACTCCTTTAGGGGGTCGATCTGGAAACACCATATATTTT | CASTPLGGRSGNTIYF | TRBV19 | NA | TRBJ1-3 | NA
TGTGCCAGCAGTGGGGGACAGGGATGGAACACTGAAGCTTTCTTT | CASSGGQGWNTEAFF | TRBV2 | TRBD1 | TRBJ1-1 | NA
TGTGCCAGCTCACCGGGGTACAGGGGGGAGGCTCAGCCCCAGCATTTT | CASSPGYRGEAQPQHF | TRBV18 | TRBD1 | TRBJ1-5 | NA
TGTGCCAGCAGTTGGACAGGTGAAACCTACGAGCAGTACTTC | CASSWTGETYEQYF | TRBV2 | TRBD1 | TRBJ2-7 | NA
TGTGCCAGCAGCCAAGCACATACTAATGAAAAACTGTTTTTT | CASSQAHTNEKLFF | TRBV3-1/TRBV3-2 | NA | TRBJ1-4 | NA
TGTGCCAGCTGGGGCCCTCGCTCCTACGAGCAGTACTTC | CASWGPRSYEQYF | TRBV6-5 | NA | TRBJ2-7 | NA
TGTGCCACCAGTGGAGCAGATAGCAATCAGCCCCAGCATTTT | CATSGADSNQPQHF | TRBV24-1 | NA | TRBJ1-5 | few
TGTGCCACCAGCAGAGTGTCCCTCGAGCAGTTCTTC | CATSRVSLEQFF | TRBV15 | NA | TRBJ2-1 | NA
TGTGCCAGTAGTATGGCTAGCGCCGGGCAAGAGACCCAGTACTTC | CASSMASAGQETQYF | TRBV19 | NA | TRBJ2-5 | NA
TGTGCCAGCTCACCTGGGACAGAAGAGACCCAGTACTTC | CASSPGTEETQYF | TRBV18 | TRBD1 | TRBJ2-5 | NA
TGTGCCAGCAGGCCAGACGGGGACTCCTACGAGCAGTACTTC | CASRPDGDSYEQYF | TRBV4-2 | NA | TRBJ2-7 | NA
TGCGCCAGCAGCCAGGACAGGTTCTACGAGCAGTACTTC | CASSQDRFYEQYF | TRBV4-3 | TRBD1 | TRBJ2-7 | NA
TGCGCCAGCAGCCGTGGGACAGGCCTTTCTAACTATGGCTACACCTTC | CASSRGTGLSNYGYTF | TRBV4-1 | TRBD1 | TRBJ1-2 | NA
TGTGCTAGTGGTACTGACAGGACCGAGGAACTGTTTTTT | CASGTDRTEELFF | TRBV12-5 | NA | TRBJ1-4 | NA
TGTGCCAGCAGTTTCGACAGGGTCAATTATGGCTACACCTTC | CASSFDRVNYGYTF | TRBV6-5 | TRBD1 | TRBJ1-2 | NA
TGTGCCAGCAGCCAAGCCCACGGGGCAGGGCGGGGGGTCCTAAATCAGCCCCAGCATTTT | CASSQAHGAGRGVLNQPQHF | TRBV3-1/TRBV3-2 | NA | TRBJ1-5 | NA
TGTGCCAGCAGCTTAGGAGGGTCATACAATGAGCAGTTCTTC | CASSLGGSYNEQFF | TRBV7-9 | NA | TRBJ2-1 | NA
TGTGCCACCAGCAGAGATCAGGGGGGGGCAGATACGCAGTATTTT | CATSRDQGGADTQYF | TRBV15 | NA | TRBJ2-3 | NA
TGTGCCAGTATCCCCCACAGATCTACTGAAGCTTTCTTT | CASIPHRSTEAFF | TRBV19 | NA | TRBJ1-1 | NA
TGTGCCAGCACAACGCCGGAAGCGCCATGGCGATACACCTTC | CASTTPEAPWRYTF | TRBV27 | NA | TRBJ1-2 | NA
TGTGCCAGCAGTGACAGAAACACTGAAGCTTTCTTT | CASSDRNTEAFF | TRBV3-1/TRBV3-2 | NA | TRBJ1-1 | NA
TGTGCCATCAGTGTCACTGATAACTATGGCTACACCTTC | CAISVTDNYGYTF | TRBV10-3 | NA | TRBJ1-2 | NA
TGCAGCGTTGATACGCAAGCCCGGGAGTATGGCTACACCTTC | CSVDTQAREYGYTF | TRBV29-1 | NA | TRBJ1-2 | NA
TGTGCCAGCAGTTACTCTGGGACCCGCTTTGATACTTCCTACGAGCAGTACTTC | CASSYSGTRFDTSYEQYF | TRBV6-2/TRBV6-3 | NA | TRBJ2-7 | NA
TGTGCCAGCAGCATTGGACGGACAGATACGCAGTATTTT | CASSIGRTDTQYF | TRBV5-6 | NA | TRBJ2-3 | NA
TGTGCCAGTAGTATAGGCGGGACCATGAACACTGAAGCTTTCTTT | CASSIGGTMNTEAFF | TRBV19 | NA | TRBJ1-1 | NA
TGCGCCAGCAGCTTGGCTCTTTCGGGGGGCTCTGGGGCCAACGTCCTGACTTTC | CASSLALSGGSGANVLTF | TRBV5-1 | TRBD2 | TRBJ2-6 | NA
TGTGCCAGCAGTTACAGGGGGCCGCGCACTGAAGCTTTCTTT | CASSYRGPRTEAFF | TRBV6-5 | TRBD1 | TRBJ1-1 | NA
TGTGCCAGCAGCTTATCCCGGACGGGACTAGGCGAGCAGTACTTC | CASSLSRTGLGEQYF | TRBV7-3 | TRBD2 | TRBJ2-7 | NA
TGCGCCAGCAGCTCAGGGGGAGGGGACACAGATACGCAGTATTTT | CASSSGGGDTDTQYF | TRBV5-1 | NA | TRBJ2-3 | NA
TGTGCCAGCAGCGTTTACAGGGATTACGAGCAGTACTTC | CASSVYRDYEQYF | TRBV11-3 | NA | TRBJ2-7 | NA
TGTGCCAGCAGCCAAGGATCCGGACAGGGGTACTATGGCTACACCTTC | CASSQGSGQGYYGYTF | TRBV4-2 | TRBD1 | TRBJ1-2 | NA
TGTGCCAGCAGCTTAGTTTCCAGGGCTGGCTACACCTTC | CASSLVSRAGYTF | TRBV7-8 | NA | TRBJ1-2 | NA
TGTGCCAGCAGCCAAGGGCTAGCGGGGGCGACGCAGTATTTT | CASSQGLAGATQYF | TRBV14 | TRBD2 | TRBJ2-3 | NA
TGTGCCAGCAGCTTGGACAGGATACGAGAGACCCAGTACTTC | CASSLDRIRETQYF | TRBV5-5 | NA | TRBJ2-5 | NA
TGTGCCAGCAGCTTTGGGGGGGCGTTCGATGAGCAGTTCTTC | CASSFGGAFDEQFF | TRBV7-9 | NA | TRBJ2-1 | NA
TGTGCCAGCAGTGACGGAACATTCCACGAGCAGTACTTC | CASSDGTFHEQYF | TRBV2 | NA | TRBJ2-7 | NA
TGTGCCAGCTCAGAAACGGGACAGGGCCACCAGCCCCAGCATTTT | CASSETGQGHQPQHF | TRBV18 | TRBD1 | TRBJ1-5 | NA
TGTGCCAGCAGTTCATCGACGGCGTCCTCTGGAAACACCATATATTTT | CASSSSTASSGNTIYF | TRBV6-5 | NA | TRBJ1-3 | NA
TGTGCCACCAGTGACAAGCAAAATCAGCCCCAGCATTTT | CATSDKQNQPQHF | TRBV24-1 | NA | TRBJ1-5 | NA
TGTGCCAGCAGCCCTAAAGGACAGCTTAACACCGGGGAGCTGTTTTTT | CASSPKGQLNTGELFF | TRBV7-9 | NA | TRBJ2-2 | NA
TGTGCCTGGAGCGCTAAACAAGGGCTGTTTTTT | CAWSAKQGLFF | TRBV30 | NA | TRBJ2-2 | NA
TGTGCCAGCAGCAAGGGGACAGGGTTGGTGAACACTGAAGCTTTCTTT | CASSKGTGLVNTEAFF | TRBV5-4 | TRBD1 | TRBJ1-1 | NA
TGTGCCAGCAGCCCCTACGGACTAGCGCCCTACGAGCAGTACTTC | CASSPYGLAPYEQYF | TRBV7-3 | TRBD2 | TRBJ2-7 | NA
TGTGCCAGCAGCCAGGGTCAGCTTCGGAGGGGCTACACCTTC | CASSQGQLRRGYTF | TRBV3-1/TRBV3-2 | NA | TRBJ1-2 | NA
TGCGCCAGCAGCGAGGGGACAGGGCGGGGTGGCTACACCTTC | CASSEGTGRGGYTF | TRBV5-1 | TRBD1 | TRBJ1-2 | NA
TGTGCCAGCAGCTTATTTCACAGGGCGAAAGTTACCCGGACCTATGGCTACACCTTC | CASSLFHRAKVTRTYGYTF | TRBV7-2 | NA | TRBJ1-2 | NA
TGTGCCAGCAGCGTAGAAACAGGGGGAGACACCGGGGAGCTGTTTTTT | CASSVETGGDTGELFF | TRBV9 | TRBD1 | TRBJ2-2 | NA
TGTGCCAGCAGCGGGGGCGAGGGGGGATACTACAATGAGCAGTTCTTC | CASSGGEGGYYNEQFF | TRBV11-2 | NA | TRBJ2-1 | NA
TGTGCCAGCAGCTTTTCCCACTCCTACGAGCAGTACTTC | CASSFSHSYEQYF | TRBV7-9 | NA | TRBJ2-7 | NA
TGTGCCAGCAGCTTATTAGGCGGGGGGGCCGATGATGAGCAGTTCTTC | CASSLLGGGADDEQFF | TRBV7-9 | TRBD2 | TRBJ2-1 | NA